This TCR beta chain is drawn from a study of CD8+ T cells in alopecia areata. Overall study context: Severity scoring for treated patients was based on the percentage of affected scalp area.

The authors extracted RNA and reverse transcribed it into cDNA as the sequencing template. Sequenced by immunoSEQ multiplex PCR; TCRdb stores in-frame clones only, minus some. The data contain 110,000 to 150,000 clones, nearly 55% of them singletons. Findings and limits, study-wide: A large proportion of expanded lesional clones were detected persisting in scalp and blood during tofacitinib.

Losses at the gene ends were 4 bases for V and 1 base for J; bases not matched to a gene: 7. This CDR3 region has 15 residues. Germline V gives CDR1 PRHDT, CDR2 FYEKMQ (reference sequence). Treatment specified: oral pan-JAK inhibitor, 5-10 mg twice daily. Lesional scalp punch biopsies and peripheral blood came from alopecia areata patients. On this clone itself: The antigen remains undetermined.

The chain carries TRBV13 and TRBJ2-7; 7 nucleotides agree with TRBD1. The source material was CD8+ T cells sorted from blood, sampled at week 4, from a patient treated with tofacitinib. The clonotype was recovered from a human donor with alopecia areata. DNA of the CDR3: TGTGCCAGCAGCTACGGGACAGAGAGTTCCTACGAGCAGTACTTC. This translates into CASSYGTESSYEQYF. Based on the CDR3 plus reference TRBV13 and TRBJ2-7, the full variable domain is AAGVIQSPRHLIKEKRETATLKCYPIPRHDTVYWYQQGPGQDPQFLISFYEKMQSDKGSIPDRFSAQQFSDYHSELNMSSLELGDSALYFCASSYGTESSYEQYFGPGTRLTVT.